The 16 T cell receptor beta chains below come from one sample, sequenced in a study of T-cell memory formation after mild COVID-19. TCRdb re-called the 5' RACE reads with MiXCR, one entry per CDR3 protein. The sample includes over 500,000 distinct CDR3 sequences, roughly 17% of them seen just once. The sequenced material came from PBMCs or a T cell subset sorted from them (not recorded which). Every receptor here comes from an adult woman who had mild COVID-19 (a few samples of this study predate the infection). Cell type and time point are not known.

This clonotype was picked up a small number of times. The chain's CDR3 is CASSKKWVGTSGRAPPYNEQFF. The CDR3 coding sequence is TGTGCCAGCAGCAAAAAGTGGGTGGGGACTAGCGGGAGGGCTCCCCCCTACAATGAGCAGTTCTTC. The chain couples TRBV21-1 to TRBJ2-1; the DNA was not used to check the table's D call, TRBD2. TRBV21-1 is a pseudogene locus. The CDR3 contains 22 residues.

The chain is built from TRBV10-3 and TRBJ1-2; 8 bases map to TRBD1. Germline assignment: CDR1 ENHRY and CDR2 SYGVKD. CDR3 length: 13 amino acids. The ends lost 4 bases at V and 9 bases at J; junction bases unmatched: 7. CDR3 bases: TGTGCCATCAGTGGAACTGGACAGGGTAGCTACACCTTC. Its translation is CAISGTGQGSYTF.

V gene TRBV6-5 combines with J gene TRBJ2-1, with D uncertain. The V end was cut by 6 bases, the J end by 8 bases, with 8 bases between. The CDR3 runs to 11 residues. Germline V CDR1 and CDR2: MNHEY, SVGAGI. CDR3 sequence reads: CASRRTHEQFF. CDR3 DNA sequence: TGTGCCAGCAGGCGCACCCATGAGCAGTTCTTC.

This clonotype showed up just a few times. The J gene is TRBJ1-3, the V gene TRBV7-9; no definite D call. The CDR3 spans 13 residues. Trimming cost V 2 bases and J 7 bases, with 9 bases left between them. CDR1 is SEHNR, CDR2 FQNEAQ, per germline (reference sequence). CDR3 DNA: TGTGCCAGCAGCTTACTCCAACGGAACACCATATATTTT. It codes for CASSLLQRNTIYF.

This clonotype was counted a few times. This chain uses TRBV11-2 with TRBJ2-4, with D possibly being TRBD2 (7 bases). Germline V lookup: CDR1 SGHAT, CDR2 FQNNGV. With 3 bases removed from V and 5 bases from J, the gap between germline ends came to 11 bases. The CDR3 spans 14 residues. CDR3 nucleotides: TGTGCCAGCAGCTTGGCGGGGGCAGAAAACATTCAGTACTTC. Translation gives CASSLAGAENIQYF. The full variable domain, with the rest looked up from reference TRBV11-2 and TRBJ2-4, is EAGVAQSPRYKIIEKRQSVAFWCNPISGHATLYWYQQILGQGPKLLIQFQNNGVVDDSQLPKDRFSAERLKGVDSTLKIQPAKLEDSAVYLCASSLAGAENIQYFGAGTRLSVL.

The rearrangement joins TRBV14 to TRBJ1-1, with TRBD1 matching 7 bases. Losses at the gene ends were 4 bases for V and 0 bases for J; bases not matched to a gene: 14. The CDR3 loop spans 18 amino acids. The germline CDR1 and CDR2 sequences are SGHDN and FVKESK. The CDR3 coding sequence is TGTGCCAGCAGCCTTCAAGTTCGGACAGGCACCATGAACACTGAAGCTTTCTTT. Translated, it gives CASSLQVRTGTMNTEAFF.

This chain joins TRBV12-3 or TRBV12-4 and TRBJ2-5, with D maybe TRBD2 (6 bases). This CDR3 has 15 residues. The V gene lost 3 bases and the J gene lost 5 bases, with 16 bases spanning the gap. The CDR3, as DNA: TGTGCCAGCAGTTTTCGGGGGTGGGCAGAGGAGACCCAGTACTTC. It specifies CASSFRGWAEETQYF.

The chain employs TRBV4-3 and TRBJ2-2; D gene unclear. CDR1 and CDR2 from the germline V gene are LGHNA and YSLEER. V dropped 6 bases and J dropped 1 base, with 9 bases sitting between them. The CDR3 runs 14 residues. The CDR3 loop reads CASRGGVNTGELFF. The DNA for the CDR3 is TGCGCCAGCAGGGGCGGAGTGAACACCGGGGAGCTGTTTTTT.

The chain uses TRBV30 and TRBJ2-2; 9 bases fit TRBD2. This CDR3 spans 16 amino acids. The trim removed 7 bases at V and 0 bases at J, leaving 9 bases unmatched. CDR1 is GTSNPN, CDR2 SVGIG, per germline (reference sequence). CDR3 in amino acids: CASRVAGVANTGELFF. The CDR3 DNA sequence: TGTGCCTCCCGGGTAGCGGGAGTTGCGAACACCGGGGAGCTGTTTTTT.

This clonotype was picked up a small number of times. This chain connects TRBV7-9 to TRBJ2-3; 9 nucleotides align to TRBD1. Germline V gene data show CDR1 as SEHNR and CDR2 as FQNEAQ (reference sequence). The CDR3 contains 16 residues. V was clipped by 2 bases and J by 6 bases; unmatched bases: 9. In DNA, the CDR3 is TGTGCCAGCAGCTTATCAAGAGGGACAGGGATCGATACGCAGTATTTT. Translated, it gives CASSLSRGTGIDTQYF.

The chain uses TRBV5-5 and TRBJ2-1, with 12 bases aligning to TRBD1. This CDR3 contains 16 residues. Germline assignment: CDR1 SGHKS and CDR2 YYEKEE (reference sequence). Trimming removed 0 bases from V and 6 bases from J; junction bases left unmatched: 4. The CDR3 region has the DNA TGTGCCAGCAGCTTGGAGGGACAGGGGGCTGGCAATGAGCAGTTCTTC. Residues: CASSLEGQGAGNEQFF.

This clonotype came up a few times. The genes are TRBV5-6 and TRBJ1-1; no firm D call. The ends were cut back, 0 bases at V and 0 bases at J, with 9 bases in the middle. From germline, CDR1 is SGHDT and CDR2 YYEEEE. The CDR3 is 15 residues long. DNA for the CDR3: TGTGCCAGCAGCTTGGTTTGGGATATGAACACTGAAGCTTTCTTT. This translates into CASSLVWDMNTEAFF.

This clonotype was seen more than once but under ten times. The chain has TRBV7-9 and TRBJ1-2; 8 nucleotides agree with TRBD1. V lost 6 bases and J lost 4; bases outside the gene matches: 13. The length of the CDR3 is 16 residues. CDR1 and CDR2 from the germline V gene are SEHNR and FQNEAQ (reference sequence). CDR3 DNA sequence: TGTGCCAGCAGTTCCTCCCCGGGACAGGCAACCTATGGCTACACCTTC. This translates into CASSSSPGQATYGYTF.

There are a few counts of this clonotype. The chain uses TRBV29-1 and TRBJ2-7, with 12 bases matching TRBD1. CDR1 SQVTM and CDR2 ANQGSEA come from the germline V gene. V gave up 7 bases and J gave up 5 bases; unmatched junction bases: 9. The CDR3 consists of 14 residues. The CDR3 coding sequence is TGCAGCGGGAATACCGGGACAGGGGGCAACGAGCAGTACTTC. This gives the protein CSGNTGTGGNEQYF.

This clonotype appeared a few times. The CDR3: CASSEPGGGETQYF. Here the CDR3 DNA reads TGTGCCAGCAGTGAACCCGGGGGCGGGGAGACCCAGTACTTC. The V and J genes are TRBV6-1 and TRBJ2-5, with D possibly called TRBD1 or TRBD2 (6 bases each). V gave up 2 bases and J gave up 5 bases, with 12 bases separating them. This CDR3 spans 14 amino acids. Germline assignment: CDR1 MNHNS and CDR2 SASEGT.

The V call is TRBV11-3, the J call TRBJ2-5; D gene unclear. Trimming left V 5 bases short and J 5 bases short, with 9 bases between. The length of the CDR3 is 12 residues. The germline gives CDR1 SGHNT, CDR2 YENEEA. CDR3 loop: CASSPKTETQYF. The CDR3 DNA reads as TGTGCCAGCAGCCCCAAGACGGAGACCCAGTACTTC.